This T cell receptor beta chain was recovered during a study of vaccination effects on CD4 cells after COVID-19. On this clone itself: Its antigen is not identified.

TCRdb's copy holds only in-frame clones and misses some; the assay was immunoSEQ multiplex PCR. The data contain more than 45,000 clones, approximately 80% of them singletons. General observations from the study: Late post-vaccination, clones induced by infection and those induced by vaccine underwent marked clonal contraction. Few convalescent patients were included, and no early post-infection timepoints were sampled. Spike-reactive clones in convalescents after vaccination were chiefly newly vaccine-induced.

Once cultured for about 9 days, the cells underwent separation to obtain CD4+ T cells. Sequencing was performed on CD4+ T cells from PBMCs cultured without peptide, taken before COVID-19 vaccination. The sequence derives from a human donor who had a prior SARS-CoV-2 infection.

CDR3 loop: CAWSRRDRGADTQYF. CDR3 nucleotides: TGTGCCTGGAGTCGCCGGGACAGGGGTGCGGATACGCAGTATTTT. This chain connects TRBV30 to TRBJ2-3, with 10 bases aligning to TRBD1. CDR3 length: 15 residues. J gave up 6 bases and V 2 bases, and 8 bases lay outside the gene matches. Per the germline V gene, CDR1 is GTSNPN and CDR2 is SVGIG (reference sequence).